This note documents a single T cell receptor beta chain sequence. What it binds is not known. Treatment noted: approximately nine-day PBMC culture with coronavirus spike peptide pools or control peptides (ViraFEST assay). ViraFEST used peptide pools to expand antigen-specific T cells before TCR sequencing. Days 3 and 7 saw half the medium replaced with fresh IL-2 medium. The data originate from a study of vaccination and CD4 T cells after COVID-19. On the study more broadly: Median draw time for post-COVID samples was under 120 days post-diagnosis (range 35 to 161).

V was trimmed by 0 bases and J by 0 bases, leaving 11 bases between them. The CDR3 loop spans 16 amino acids. Germline V gene sequence: CDR1 SGHRS, CDR2 YFSETQ. The Oncomine TCR Beta short-read assay sequenced DNA from cultured CD4+ T cells. Each CDR3 protein is one row after TCRdb ran MiXCR on the PCR reads. The data contain around 19,000 distinct CDR3 sequences, about two fifths of them singletons. The sequence was obtained from a human donor who had recovered from COVID-19. The rearrangement links TRBV5-1 to TRBJ2-3; D possibly matches TRBD1 or TRBD2 (5 bases each). Sequencing was done on a sample of CD4+ T cells from blood, cultured in vitro. The CDR3 is CASSLGGMTSTDTQYF. DNA for the CDR3: TGCGCCAGCAGCTTGGGGGGGATGACTAGCACAGATACGCAGTATTTT.